This TCR beta chain emerged from a study of blood T cell repertoires in COVID-19. In the study overall: Both acute and convalescent COVID-19 samples were obtained from the United States, Italy and Spain. The cDNA or gDNA used as material had been derived from T cells, B-cell-depleted T cells, or PBMCs.

As processed by the authors: From reference gene primer amplification, estimates of nucleated cell counts were derived. Profiled with immunoSEQ multiplex PCR; TCRdb holds only in-frame clones, not every one. V and J calls and clone size are as listed in that table; D and trimming were resolved from the DNA. This table holds over 200,000 clones, roughly 80% found once. The CDR3 sequence is 18 residues long. Germline V lookup: CDR1 SGDLS, CDR2 YYNGEE. V was pared by 4 bases and J by 4 bases, with 18 bases of the junction left unmatched. This sequence originates from a woman between 35 and 50 years old with active or convalescent COVID-19. The chain combines TRBV9 with TRBJ2-3, with TRBD2 identical over 7 bases. Sequenced sample: peripheral blood. CDR3 bases: TGTGCCAGCAGCCCTCGGGCTAGCGGAGGGGAAGGCGCAGATACGCAGTATTTT. Translation gives CASSPRASGGEGADTQYF. Supplemented by reference TRBV9 and TRBJ2-3, the full variable domain reads DSGVTQTPKHLITATGQRVTLRCSPRSGDLSVYWYQQSLDQGLQFLIQYYNGEERAKGNILERFSAQQFPDLHSELNLSSLELGDSALYFCASSPRASGGEGADTQYFGPGTRLTVL.